Sequencing of this T cell receptor beta chain was carried out in a study of T cells in narcolepsy. Study summary: Enrolled donors included narcolepsy type 1 or type 2 patients and healthy controls.

This clone was seen once. Its antigen remains unidentified. V lost 3 bases and J 4 bases, leaving 9 bases between the germline ends. The CDR3 is 13 residues long. CDR1 SGHTA and CDR2 FQGNSA come from the germline V gene. Here immunoSEQ multiplex PCR was the method, and the copy in TCRdb shows in-frame clones only, minus some. The table lists tens of thousands of clones, just under 85% of them singletons. Broader study findings: Autoreactive clone sequences were missing from some blood memory CD4+ repertoires. HCRT-specific and TRIB2-specific autoreactive clonotypes appeared among same-patient CSF and blood CD4+ clonotypes. Autoreactive clonotypes reportedly recurred in blood of same and different patients, not controls.

The sequence was obtained from a human donor with narcolepsy. The chain has TRBV7-2 and TRBJ1-2; D gene unclear. The sequenced sample was CD45RA- memory CD4+ T cells from PBMCs. The CDR3 coding sequence is TGTGCCAGCAGCTTTAAGTCTGTCTATGGCTACACCTTC. Its protein product is CASSFKSVYGYTF.